A single sample is the source of the 14 T cell receptor beta chains below, sequenced in a study of T cells in Graves' hyperthyroidism and ophthalmopathy. What was amplified from RNA transcripts were TCR beta CDR3 regions. The HTBI primer set was used in a first-round RT-PCR of the TCR CDR3. A single record per CDR3 protein comes from TCRdb applying MiXCR to the multiplex PCR reads. The sample holds approximately 400,000 distinct CDR3 sequences, 15% to 18% seen once. Sequenced material: blood. Receptors originate from a woman between 18 and 29 years old with Graves' hyperthyroidism.

The rearrangement joins TRBV6-1 to TRBJ1-3; weak D call: TRBD1 (5 bases). V was cut by 5 bases and J by 4 bases, with 12 bases left in between. Per the germline V gene, CDR1 is MNHNS and CDR2 is SASEGT. This CDR3 has 14 amino acids. Here the CDR3 reads CASSRVGEGNTIYF. CDR3 in DNA: TGTGCCAGCAGTAGGGTGGGGGAAGGAAACACCATATATTTT.

This chain uses TRBV7-3 with TRBJ2-2; 13 positions match TRBD2. From germline, CDR1 is SGHTA and CDR2 FQGTGA. This CDR3 region has 17 residues. The trim removed 4 bases at V and 2 bases at J, leaving 4 bases unmatched. The CDR3 DNA sequence: TGTGCCAGCAGCTGGGGGACTAGCGGGGAAAACACCGGGGAGCTGTTTTTT. Its protein product is CASSWGTSGENTGELFF.

Many counts were recorded for this clonotype. The V gene is TRBV2, the J gene TRBJ2-1, with 9 bases aligning to TRBD2. J lost 2 bases, V lost 5 bases, and 4 bases had no gene match. This CDR3 is built from 15 residues. The V gene's germline CDR1 is SNHLY and CDR2 FYNNEI. CDR3 nucleotides: TGTGCCAGCAGTCCGTCTAGCGGGGCCTACAATGAGCAGTTCTTC. This codes for CASSPSSGAYNEQFF. Supplemented by reference TRBV2 and TRBJ2-1, the full variable domain reads EPEVTQTPSHQVTQMGQEVILRCVPISNHLYFYWYRQILGQKVEFLVSFYNNEISEKSEIFDDQFSVERPDGSNFTLKIRSTKLEDSAMYFCASSPSSGAYNEQFFGPGTRLTVL.

V and J are TRBV6-2 or TRBV6-3 and TRBJ2-1; D may be TRBD1 (6 bases). V dropped 5 bases and J dropped 9 bases, with 11 bases sitting between them. In germline, CDR1 is MNHEY, CDR2 SVGEGT. CDR3 length: 12 residues. The CDR3 DNA reads as TGTGCCAGCAGTCTACAGGGTATTGAGCAGTTCTTC. Amino acids: CASSLQGIEQFF.

This clonotype was recorded many times. This rearrangement joins TRBV7-3 to TRBJ2-5; possible D gene TRBD2, 6 bases. Germline CDR1 is SGHTA and CDR2 is FQGTGA. V was trimmed by 1 base and J by 5 bases, leaving 11 bases between them. The CDR3 length is 14 residues. CDR3 sequence (DNA): TGTGCCAGCAGCTTAAGGGCGGGGTGGGAGACCCAGTACTTC. Its translation is CASSLRAGWETQYF.

This clonotype was seen more than once but under ten times. V usage is TRBV9 and J usage is TRBJ2-5, with 7 positions matching TRBD1. The ends lost 4 bases at V and 0 bases at J; junction bases unmatched: 9. The germline gives CDR1 SGDLS, CDR2 YYNGEE. CDR3 length equals 16 residues. CDR3 coding DNA: TGTGCCAGCAGCTCCCACTGGGACAGCAACCAAGAGACCCAGTACTTC. It encodes CASSSHWDSNQETQYF.

This clonotype has at least ten counts. The J gene is TRBJ1-2, the V gene TRBV11-1, with a weak D call TRBD1 (5 bases). This CDR3 is 14 amino acids long. Trimming took off 0 bases at V and 5 bases at J, with 10 bases between the two ends. Per the germline V gene, CDR1 is SGHAT and CDR2 is FQDESV (reference sequence). The CDR3 sequence: CASSLAGRTYGYTF. As DNA, the CDR3 is TGTGCCAGCAGCTTAGCGGGACGGACATATGGCTACACCTTC.

This clonotype was seen only a few times. The rearrangement joins TRBV18 to TRBJ2-3; 9 positions agree with TRBD2. This CDR3 region has 16 residues. V was pared by 3 bases and J by 4 bases, with 8 bases of the junction left unmatched. Germline values: CDR1 KGHSH, CDR2 LQKENI. The CDR3 sequence: CASSPSLAGAADTQYF. CDR3 bases: TGTGCCAGCTCACCCTCTTTAGCGGGAGCAGCAGATACGCAGTATTTT.

In its sample, this clonotype was seen a few times. The chain combines TRBV2 with TRBJ2-7, with D tentatively TRBD1 or TRBD2 (5 bases each). The CDR3 sequence is 15 residues long. Trimming pared 1 base from V and 0 bases from J, leaving 10 bases between. CDR1 is SNHLY, CDR2 FYNNEI, per germline. CDR3 nucleotides: TGTGCCAGCAGTGAAGGTGGGACCTACTCCTACGAGCAGTACTTC. It encodes CASSEGGTYSYEQYF.

This clonotype was counted a few times. This CDR3 reads CASSQYGLAGGYNEQFF. The CDR3 coding sequence is TGTGCCAGCAGCCAATACGGACTAGCGGGGGGTTACAATGAGCAGTTCTTC. This rearrangement joins TRBV16 to TRBJ2-1; 14 bases are a match to TRBD2. The CDR3 has 17 residues. The V and J ends lost 1 base and 4 bases, in that order; junction bases with no gene match: 3. CDR1 KGHSY and CDR2 FQNENV come from the germline V gene.

A few counts support this clonotype. The chain carries TRBV20-1 and TRBJ1-4; D remains unclear. V was pared by 5 bases and J by 8 bases, with 15 bases between. The CDR3 length is 13 residues. The germline gives CDR1 DFQATT, CDR2 SNEGSKA (reference sequence). The CDR3 nucleotides read TGCAGTGCTGAGGTCTCGAACGAGGAAAAACTGTTTTTT. Translation gives CSAEVSNEEKLFF.

V gene TRBV19 combines with J gene TRBJ1-1; tentatively, D is TRBD1 (5 bases). The ends were cut back, 1 base at V and 4 bases at J, with 13 bases in the middle. The CDR3 totals 15 residues. CDR1 and CDR2 from the germline V gene are LNHDA and SQIVND (reference sequence). In DNA, the CDR3 is TGTGCCAGTAGTATAGGATGGTATAGGGGCACTGAAGCTTTCTTT. Amino acids: CASSIGWYRGTEAFF.

The rearrangement uses TRBV12-3 or TRBV12-4 and TRBJ2-3; the D gene is possibly TRBD1 (5 bases). V lost 7 bases and J 6 bases, leaving 11 bases between the germline ends. The CDR3 length is 12 residues. The CDR3 spells CASTKQGDTQYF. The CDR3 DNA is TGTGCCAGCACTAAGCAGGGCGATACGCAGTATTTT.

The sample holds many counts of this clonotype. The V and J genes are TRBV18 and TRBJ1-4; no firm D call. Deletions cut 3 bases from V and 7 bases from J, with 6 bases between. CDR3 length: 12 residues. Per germline, CDR1 KGHSH and CDR2 LQKENI. CDR3 nucleotides: TGTGCCAGCTCACCTGGGTCTGAAAAACTGTTTTTT. It encodes CASSPGSEKLFF. Using reference TRBV18 and TRBJ1-4 for the parts outside the CDR3, the full variable domain is NAGVMQNPRHLVRRRGQEARLRCSPMKGHSHVYWYRQLPEEGLKFMVYLQKENIIDESGMPKERFSAEFPKEGPSILRIQQVVRGDSAAYFCASSPGSEKLFFGSGTQLSVL.